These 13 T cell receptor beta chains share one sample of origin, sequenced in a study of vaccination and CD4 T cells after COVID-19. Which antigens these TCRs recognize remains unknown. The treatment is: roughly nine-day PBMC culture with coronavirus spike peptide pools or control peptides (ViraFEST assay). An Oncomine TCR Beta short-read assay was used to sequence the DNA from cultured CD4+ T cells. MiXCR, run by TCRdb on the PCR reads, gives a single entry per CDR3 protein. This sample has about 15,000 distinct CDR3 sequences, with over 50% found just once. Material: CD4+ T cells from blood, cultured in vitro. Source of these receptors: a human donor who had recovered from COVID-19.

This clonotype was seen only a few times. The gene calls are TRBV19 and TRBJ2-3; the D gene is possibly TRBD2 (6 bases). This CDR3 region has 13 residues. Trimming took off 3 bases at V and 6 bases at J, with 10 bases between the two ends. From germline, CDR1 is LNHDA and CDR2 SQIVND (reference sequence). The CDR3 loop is CASSIDGGDTQYF. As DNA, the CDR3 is TGTGCCAGTAGTATTGATGGGGGGGATACGCAGTATTTT.

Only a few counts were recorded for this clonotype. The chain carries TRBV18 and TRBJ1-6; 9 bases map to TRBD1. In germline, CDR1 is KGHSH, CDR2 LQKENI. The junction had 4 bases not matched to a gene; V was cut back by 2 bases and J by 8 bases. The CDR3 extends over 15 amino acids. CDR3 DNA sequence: TGTGCCAGCTCACCAGGGACAGGGATTGATTCACCCCTCCACTTT. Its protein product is CASSPGTGIDSPLHF.

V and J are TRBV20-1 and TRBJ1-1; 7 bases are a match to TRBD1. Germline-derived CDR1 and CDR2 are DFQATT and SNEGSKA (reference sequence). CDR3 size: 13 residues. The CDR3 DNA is TGCAGGGACAGGACTGATATGAACACTGAAGCTTTCTTT. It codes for CRDRTDMNTEAFF.

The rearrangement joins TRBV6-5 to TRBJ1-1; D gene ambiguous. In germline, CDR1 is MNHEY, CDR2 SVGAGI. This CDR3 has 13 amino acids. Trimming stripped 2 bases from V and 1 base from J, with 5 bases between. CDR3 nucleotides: TGTGCCAGCAGTTACAGAAGGAACACTGAAGCTTTCTTT. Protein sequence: CASSYRRNTEAFF.

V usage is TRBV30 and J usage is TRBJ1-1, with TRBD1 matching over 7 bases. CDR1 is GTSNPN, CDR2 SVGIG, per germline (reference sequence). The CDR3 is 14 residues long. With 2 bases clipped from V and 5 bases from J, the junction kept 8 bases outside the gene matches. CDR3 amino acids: CAWSPKGAGTEAFF. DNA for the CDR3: TGTGCCTGGAGTCCCAAGGGGGCTGGAACTGAAGCTTTCTTT. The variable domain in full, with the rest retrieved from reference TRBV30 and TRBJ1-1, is SQTIHQWPATLVQPVGSPLSLECTVEGTSNPNLYWYRQAAGRGLQLLFYSVGIGQISSEVPQNLSASRPQDRQFILSSKKLLLSDSGFYLCAWSPKGAGTEAFFGQGTRLTVV.

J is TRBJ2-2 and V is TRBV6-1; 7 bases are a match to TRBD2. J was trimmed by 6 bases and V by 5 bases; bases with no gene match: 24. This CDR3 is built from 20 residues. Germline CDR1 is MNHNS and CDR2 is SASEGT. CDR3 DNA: TGTGCCAGCAGTACCCGGGTCCATACCGAAGGGAGGGGAAAGTCCGGGGAGCTGTTTTTT. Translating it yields CASSTRVHTEGRGKSGELFF.

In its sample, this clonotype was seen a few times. The CDR3 protein is CASLQGGTYSNQPQHF. The CDR3 nucleotides are TGTGCCAGCCTTCAGGGGGGGACTTATAGCAATCAGCCCCAGCATTTT. V and J are TRBV19 and TRBJ1-5; 7 nucleotides agree with TRBD1. Trimming cost V 9 bases and J 0 bases; bases outside gene matches: 11. Germline loops: CDR1 LNHDA, CDR2 SQIVND (reference sequence). The CDR3 runs 16 residues.

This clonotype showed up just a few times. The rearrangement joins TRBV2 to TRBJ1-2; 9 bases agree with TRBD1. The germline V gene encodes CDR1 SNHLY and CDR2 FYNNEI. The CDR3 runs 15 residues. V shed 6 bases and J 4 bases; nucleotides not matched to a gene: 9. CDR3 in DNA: TGTGCCAGCAGCCCACAGGGGGCGCAGGGCTATGGCTACACCTTC. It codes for CASSPQGAQGYGYTF.

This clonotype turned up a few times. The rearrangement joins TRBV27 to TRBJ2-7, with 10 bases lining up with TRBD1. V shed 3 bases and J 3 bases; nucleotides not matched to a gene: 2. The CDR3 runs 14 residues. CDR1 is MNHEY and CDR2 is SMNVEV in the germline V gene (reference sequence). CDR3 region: CASSLGDRGYEQYF. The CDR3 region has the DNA TGTGCCAGCAGTTTGGGGGACAGGGGCTACGAGCAGTACTTC.

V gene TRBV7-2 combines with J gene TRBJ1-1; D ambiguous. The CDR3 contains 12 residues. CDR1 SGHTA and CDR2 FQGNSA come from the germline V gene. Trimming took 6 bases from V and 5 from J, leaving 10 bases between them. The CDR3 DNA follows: TGTGCCAGCAGTCTTACCCGGACTGAAGCTTTCTTT. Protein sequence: CASSLTRTEAFF.

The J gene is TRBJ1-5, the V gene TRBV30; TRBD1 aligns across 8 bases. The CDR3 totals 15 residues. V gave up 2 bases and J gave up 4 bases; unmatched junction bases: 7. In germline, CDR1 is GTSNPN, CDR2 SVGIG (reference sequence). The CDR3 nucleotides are TGTGCCTGGAGTAGAGGGCAGGGGGCGAATCAGCCCCAGCATTTT. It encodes CAWSRGQGANQPQHF.

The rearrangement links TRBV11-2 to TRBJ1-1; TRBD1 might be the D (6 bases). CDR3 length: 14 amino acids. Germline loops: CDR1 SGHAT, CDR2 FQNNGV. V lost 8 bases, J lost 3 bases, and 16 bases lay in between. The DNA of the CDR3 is TGTGCCAGCCAATCGGGGGGCCGATACACTGAAGCTTTCTTT. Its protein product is CASQSGGRYTEAFF.

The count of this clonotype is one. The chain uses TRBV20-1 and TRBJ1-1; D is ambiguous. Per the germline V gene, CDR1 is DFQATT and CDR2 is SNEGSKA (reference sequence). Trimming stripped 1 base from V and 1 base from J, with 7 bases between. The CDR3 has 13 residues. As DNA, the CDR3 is TGCAGTGCTAGAGTCGACGGGAACACTGAAGCTTTCTTT. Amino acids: CSARVDGNTEAFF.